A single sample is the source of the 13 T cell receptor beta chains below, sequenced in a study of OX40 agonist ivuxolimab in advanced cancers. Some clones are missing from TCRdb's copy, which holds only in-frame ones; the method was immunoSEQ multiplex PCR. The repertoire has around 40,000 clones, more than 70% of them found once; the top ten carry roughly an eighth. The sequenced sample was CD4+ or CD8+ T cells sorted from blood, obtained in a trial of the OX40 agonist ivuxolimab. The receptor set was obtained from an adult with an advanced solid tumor such as melanoma, head and neck, liver or kidney cancer.

The V call is TRBV4-1, the J call TRBJ2-1; 7 positions match TRBD1. The CDR3 extends over 16 amino acids. V lost 0 bases and J lost 5; bases outside the gene matches: 7. Germline V gene sequence: CDR1 MGHRA, CDR2 YSYEKL. The CDR3 is CASSQEGGRRDNEQFF. The CDR3 region has the DNA TGCGCCAGCAGCCAAGAAGGGGGCAGACGGGACAATGAGCAGTTCTTC.

This sequence joins TRBV13 and TRBJ1-1; D is perhaps TRBD1 (6 bases). The CDR3 is 12 amino acids. Germline V gives CDR1 PRHDT, CDR2 FYEKMQ (reference sequence). Trimming cost V 5 bases and J 10 bases, with 14 bases left between them. CDR3 amino acids: CASSPQGGGAFF. The CDR3 DNA reads TGTGCCAGCAGCCCCCAAGGGGGAGGAGCTTTCTTT.

The V gene is TRBV2, the J gene TRBJ2-1; D gene unclear. The CDR3 runs 13 residues. The ends were cut back, 9 bases at V and 4 bases at J, with 13 bases in the middle. Germline V gene lookup returns CDR1 SNHLY and CDR2 FYNNEI. The CDR3 protein is CARADGRYNEQFF. CDR3 bases: TGTGCCAGGGCTGACGGACGATACAATGAGCAGTTCTTC.

V gene TRBV2 combines with J gene TRBJ2-1; 11 nucleotides agree with TRBD1. Looked up from germline, CDR1 is SNHLY and CDR2 is FYNNEI. V shed 8 bases, J shed 9 bases, and the junction held 21 bases outside the gene matches. This CDR3 is 18 amino acids long. The CDR3 loop reads CASPDRGPYTGLPGEQFF. CDR3 DNA sequence: TGTGCCAGCCCGGACAGGGGGCCATATACTGGCCTCCCCGGTGAGCAGTTCTTC. Variable domain in full (rest from reference TRBV2 and TRBJ2-1): EPEVTQTPSHQVTQMGQEVILRCVPISNHLYFYWYRQILGQKVEFLVSFYNNEISEKSEIFDDQFSVERPDGSNFTLKIRSTKLEDSAMYFCASPDRGPYTGLPGEQFFGPGTRLTVL.

The chain joins TRBV18 to TRBJ2-7; 10 bases line up with TRBD2. The J segment lost 5 bases and the V segment lost 3 bases, leaving 7 bases of the junction unmatched. This CDR3 region has 15 residues. Germline-derived CDR1 and CDR2 are KGHSH and LQKENI. The CDR3: CASSPSLAGPHEQYF. DNA for the CDR3: TGTGCCAGCTCACCGTCACTAGCGGGACCCCACGAGCAGTACTTC.

V gene TRBV19 combines with J gene TRBJ2-2, with unresolved D. Trimming pared 5 bases from V and 3 bases from J, leaving 4 bases between. The CDR3 extends over 12 amino acids. The germline CDR1 and CDR2 sequences are LNHDA and SQIVND (reference sequence). CDR3 sequence (DNA): TGTGCCAGTAGTCGGTACACCGGGGAGCTGTTTTTT. Translating gives CASSRYTGELFF.

The rearrangement uses TRBV11-3 and TRBJ2-3; 11 bases are shared with TRBD2. V gave up 0 bases and J gave up 5 bases; unmatched junction bases: 4. Germline CDR1 is SGHNT and CDR2 is YENEEA. This CDR3 is built from 16 residues. The CDR3 sequence is CASSLDRLAGGDTQYF. The CDR3 region has the DNA TGTGCCAGCAGCTTAGATCGGCTAGCGGGAGGAGATACGCAGTATTTT.

This clone was seen just once. This chain connects TRBV27 to TRBJ2-1; a weak D match, TRBD1 (6 bases). V lost 4 bases and J lost 1, with 14 bases in between. The CDR3 consists of 16 residues. Germline CDR1 is MNHEY and CDR2 is SMNVEV (reference sequence). The CDR3 bases are TGTGCCAGCAGTTCGTCAGGGGAGTGGTCCTACAATGAGCAGTTCTTC. Its translation is CASSSSGEWSYNEQFF.

CDR3 protein: CASSRGIFEAFF. The DNA for the CDR3 is TGTGCCAGTAGTAGAGGGATTTTTGAAGCTTTCTTT. The chain is built from TRBV19 and TRBJ1-1; D gene uncertain. The CDR3 runs to 12 residues. V was shortened by 4 bases and J by 7 bases, with 10 bases between the two germline ends. The germline V gene encodes CDR1 LNHDA and CDR2 SQIVND (reference sequence).

This clone was picked up one time. This chain links TRBV6-5 with TRBJ2-1; the D is unclear. This CDR3 has 13 residues. From germline, CDR1 is MNHEY and CDR2 SVGAGI. V lost 2 bases and J 1 base, leaving 3 bases between the germline ends. CDR3 region: CASSYVSYNEQFF. In DNA, the CDR3 is TGTGCCAGCAGTTACGTATCCTACAATGAGCAGTTCTTC.

The gene calls are TRBV27 and TRBJ2-1; D is unresolved. The CDR3 extends over 15 amino acids. V lost 7 bases and J 7 bases, leaving 20 bases between the germline ends. The germline gives CDR1 MNHEY, CDR2 SMNVEV (reference sequence). The CDR3 is CASTLWADGLNEQFF. The DNA of the CDR3 is TGTGCCAGCACCCTTTGGGCTGATGGGCTGAATGAGCAGTTCTTC.

The V gene is TRBV27, the J gene TRBJ2-3; D might be TRBD1 (5 bases). This CDR3 contains 13 residues. Germline assignment: CDR1 MNHEY and CDR2 SMNVEV (reference sequence). V lost 6 bases to trimming and J lost 1 base, with 8 bases between them. CDR3 loop: CASRDTGTDTQYF. The CDR3, as DNA: TGTGCCAGCAGGGACACCGGCACAGATACGCAGTATTTT.

This clone was seen a single time. The genes are TRBV6-1 and TRBJ2-1, with D perhaps assigned TRBD1 or TRBD2 (7 bases each). CDR3 length: 14 residues. V was shortened by 3 bases and J by 8 bases, with 14 bases between the two germline ends. Germline values: CDR1 MNHNS, CDR2 SASEGT. CDR3 amino acids: CASSEAGGVYEQFF. DNA for the CDR3: TGTGCCAGCAGTGAGGCAGGGGGGGTGTATGAGCAGTTCTTC.